This T cell receptor (beta chain) was observed in a study of OX40 agonist ivuxolimab in advanced cancers. The overall study: Ivuxolimab, which patients received intravenously every 2 weeks, was dosed at 0.01 to 10 mg/kg. Hepatocellular carcinoma, melanoma, renal cell or head and neck cancer affected the dose-escalation patients. Mean age approximately 59 years, range about 20 to 79; about 85% male. Overall study results and limits: Nonresponders, in some cases, also had low normalized T-cell clonal expansion.

The CDR3 has 15 residues. The V end was cut by 4 bases, the J end by 6 bases, with 16 bases between. Germline CDR1 and CDR2: SGHTA and FQGNSA. Regarding this clone: No antigen is known for it.

Sequenced by immunoSEQ multiplex PCR; TCRdb stores in-frame clones only, minus some. This sample yields 50,000 to 65,000 clones, of which 80% to 90% are seen a single time; about 1.4% belongs to the top ten. The chain uses TRBV7-2 and TRBJ2-4, with unresolved D. This clonotype was sampled from an adult with an advanced solid tumor such as melanoma, head and neck, liver or kidney cancer. The input for sequencing was CD4+ or CD8+ T cells sorted from blood, taken in a trial of the OX40 agonist ivuxolimab. The CDR3 DNA sequence: TGTGCCAGCAGCTACCCCCCACCCCGGCTAAACATTCAGTACTTC. Amino acid sequence: CASSYPPPRLNIQYF.